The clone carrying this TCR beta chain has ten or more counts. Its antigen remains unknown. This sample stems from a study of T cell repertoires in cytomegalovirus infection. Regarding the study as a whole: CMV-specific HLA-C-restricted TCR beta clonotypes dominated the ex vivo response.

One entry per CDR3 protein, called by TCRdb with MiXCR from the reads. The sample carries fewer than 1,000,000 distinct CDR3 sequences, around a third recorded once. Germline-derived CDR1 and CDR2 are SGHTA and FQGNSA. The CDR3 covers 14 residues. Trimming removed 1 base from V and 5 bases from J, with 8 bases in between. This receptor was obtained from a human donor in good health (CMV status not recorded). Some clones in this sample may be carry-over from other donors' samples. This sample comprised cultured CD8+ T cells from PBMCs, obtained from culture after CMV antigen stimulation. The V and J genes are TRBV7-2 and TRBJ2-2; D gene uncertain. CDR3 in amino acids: CASSLGYGTGELFF. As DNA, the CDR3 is TGTGCCAGCAGCTTAGGATACGGGACCGGGGAGCTGTTTTTT.